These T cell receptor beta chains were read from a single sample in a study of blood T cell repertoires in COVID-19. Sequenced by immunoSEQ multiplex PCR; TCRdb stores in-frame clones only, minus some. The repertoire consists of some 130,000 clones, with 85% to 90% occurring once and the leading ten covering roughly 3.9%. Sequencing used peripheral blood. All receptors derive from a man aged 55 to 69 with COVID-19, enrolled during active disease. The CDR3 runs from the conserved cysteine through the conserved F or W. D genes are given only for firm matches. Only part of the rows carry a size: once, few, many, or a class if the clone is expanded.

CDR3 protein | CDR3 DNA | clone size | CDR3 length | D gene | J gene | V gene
CASSLGGWEQYF | TGTGCCAGCAGCTTAGGGGGCTGGGAGCAGTACTTC | . | 12 | . | TRBJ2-7 | TRBV7-8
CASSFGRGGEKLFF | TGTGCCAGCAGCTTCGGGCGGGGTGGCGAAAAACTGTTTTTT | . | 14 | . | TRBJ1-4 | TRBV7-2
CASSYSIGEETEAFF | TGTGCCAGCAGTTACTCTATAGGGGAAGAAACTGAAGCTTTCTTT | once | 15 | . | TRBJ1-1 | TRBV6-5
CAWRDRGEYGEKLFF | TGTGCCTGGAGGGACAGGGGGGAGTATGGTGAAAAACTGTTTTTT | . | 15 | TRBD1 | TRBJ1-4 | TRBV30
CASSVRRGSLYGYTF | TGTGCCAGCAGCGTACGCAGAGGCTCTCTCTATGGCTACACCTTC | few | 15 | . | TRBJ1-2 | TRBV14
CSAEDRETQYF | TGCAGTGCTGAAGACAGGGAAACGCAGTATTTT | . | 11 | TRBD1 | TRBJ2-3 | TRBV20-1
CASSSNQPQHF | TGTGCCAGCAGCTCCAATCAGCCCCAGCATTTT | . | 11 | . | TRBJ1-5 | TRBV12-3/TRBV12-4
CASSPRGQGNSPLHF | TGCGCCAGCAGCCCGAGGGGACAGGGGAATTCACCCCTCCACTTT | once | 15 | TRBD1 | TRBJ1-6 | TRBV4-1
CASSVAGGQGTEAFF | TGTGCCAGCAGCGTGGCAGGGGGTCAAGGCACTGAAGCTTTCTTT | . | 15 | TRBD1 | TRBJ1-1 | TRBV9
CASSPNPATDTQYF | TGCGCCAGCAGCCCTAATCCAGCGACAGATACGCAGTATTTT | . | 14 | . | TRBJ2-3 | TRBV5-1
CASSQQGDSEAFF | TGTGCCAGCAGCCAACAGGGAGACTCTGAAGCTTTCTTT | once | 13 | . | TRBJ1-1 | TRBV7-3
CASSLGDSFAGELFF | TGTGCTAGCAGCTTAGGGGACAGCTTCGCGGGGGAGCTGTTTTTT | . | 15 | TRBD1 | TRBJ2-2 | TRBV7-7
CASSSFRGPYGYTF | TGTGCCAGCAGCTCTTTTCGAGGGCCCTATGGCTACACCTTC | few | 14 | . | TRBJ1-2 | TRBV7-2
CASSLIGQGGRGEQYF | TGTGCCAGCAGTTTAATAGGACAGGGCGGTCGGGGCGAGCAGTACTTC | . | 16 | TRBD1 | TRBJ2-7 | TRBV28
CASSEGLSYGYTF | TGCGCCAGCAGTGAGGGACTCTCCTATGGCTACACCTTC | . | 13 | . | TRBJ1-2 | TRBV10-2
CASSDDRINQPQHF | TGTGCCAGCAGTGACGACAGAATCAATCAGCCCCAGCATTTT | . | 14 | . | TRBJ1-5 | TRBV6-6
CASSQGQNYTF | TGTGCCAGCTCACAGGGACAGAACTACACCTTC | . | 11 | TRBD1 | TRBJ1-2 | TRBV18
CASSLETGSYYGYTF | TGCGCCAGCAGCTTAGAGACAGGGTCATACTATGGCTACACCTTC | . | 15 | TRBD1 | TRBJ1-2 | TRBV5-1
CASTLLGQYSNQPQHF | TGTGCCAGTACCTTGTTAGGACAATATAGCAATCAGCCCCAGCATTTT | . | 16 | . | TRBJ1-5 | TRBV19
CASSLGTSRPDTQYF | TGTGCCAGCAGCCTCGGGACTAGCAGGCCAGATACGCAGTATTTT | . | 15 | TRBD2 | TRBJ2-3 | TRBV11-2
CASSRDRVNGNTIYF | TGTGCCAGCAGCCGAGACAGGGTCAACGGAAACACCATATATTTT | . | 15 | TRBD1 | TRBJ1-3 | TRBV5-4
CASSDRPGQGSDTQYF | TGTGCCAGCAGTGATAGACCGGGACAGGGGTCAGATACGCAGTATTTT | . | 16 | TRBD1 | TRBJ2-3 | TRBV6-1
CASSLLAANTGELFF | TGCGCCAGCAGCTTGCTGGCGGCGAACACCGGGGAGCTGTTTTTT | . | 15 | . | TRBJ2-2 | TRBV5-1
CASSQGRGGSYEQYF | TGTGCCAGCAGCCAAGGGAGGGGGGGGAGCTACGAGCAGTACTTC | once | 15 | . | TRBJ2-7 | TRBV7-6
CASSFLGQPYEQYF | TGTGCCAGCAGTTTCTTGGGCCAGCCCTACGAGCAGTACTTC | . | 14 | . | TRBJ2-7 | TRBV28
CASSPRTEEQFF | TGTGCCAGCTCACCCCGGACAGAGGAGCAGTTCTTC | . | 12 | . | TRBJ2-1 | TRBV18
CASSPGSANTEAFF | TGTGCCAGCAGCCCGGGGTCGGCGAACACTGAAGCTTTCTTT | . | 14 | . | TRBJ1-1 | TRBV11-3
CASSYRGSSYNEQFF | TGTGCCAGCAGTTATAGGGGGAGCTCCTACAATGAGCAGTTCTTC | . | 15 | . | TRBJ2-1 | TRBV6-2/TRBV6-3